This section outlines one TCR beta chain sequence together with its context. The conserved phenylalanine or tryptophan normally closing the CDR3 is absent here, so this likely arose from a read error. Other DNA sequences in this specimen translate into the identical CDR3. This sample is drawn from a study of cytomegalovirus exposure and HLA in healthy donors. Looking at the study overall: A data release that came early held approximately 85 million unique TCRs from HLA-typed donors.

Germline lookup yields CDR1 SGHVS and CDR2 FNYEAQ. The CDR3 has 13 residues. Trimming pared 1 base from V and 7 bases from J, leaving 5 bases between. PCR employed 60 Vbeta and 13 Jbeta primers. TCRdb's copy holds only in-frame clones and misses some; the assay was immunoSEQ multiplex PCR. The sample yields about 160,000 clones, 80% seen once. The rearrangement joins TRBV7-6 to TRBJ1-6; no clear D. Sample: PBMCs. The receptor's source is a young man in good health and CMV-seropositive. The CDR3 region is CASSLGGNSPLHL. The CDR3 coding sequence is TGTGCCAGCAGCTTAGGCGGGAATTCACCCCTCCACCTT.